The entry that follows covers one T cell receptor beta chain sequence. This record comes from a study of blood T cell repertoires in COVID-19. Study-level background: Researchers got acute and convalescent COVID-19 samples from the United States, Italy and Spain.

The protocol was immunoSEQ multiplex PCR, while the TCRdb copy is restricted to in-frame clones and leaves out a portion. In the table there are roughly 240,000 clones, 65% to 90% of which are singletons. The CDR3 totals 13 residues. V lost 9 bases and J 3 bases, leaving 14 bases between the germline ends. The germline V gene has CDR1 WNHNN and CDR2 SYGVQD (reference sequence). Grouping used clinical history reported by participants in a survey and questionnaire. The rearrangement uses TRBV10-1 and TRBJ1-1; the D is unclear. The sample taken for sequencing was PBMCs or T cells enriched from blood (not recorded which). This TCR derives from a woman aged 50 to 60 with acute COVID-19. CDR3 protein: CASRRGRDTEAFF. The CDR3 DNA reads as TGCGCCAGTAGACGGGGAAGGGACACTGAAGCTTTCTTT.